A selection of T cell receptor beta chains follows, all from one sample in a study of T-cell reconstitution after alpha-beta-depleted transplantation in children. In TCRdb, the PCR reads were re-called with MiXCR into one record per CDR3 protein. This sample has 780,000 or so distinct CDR3 sequences; 15% to 20% occur once, and the top ten carry approximately 5%. Source: PBMCs, mostly from graft donor cells, taken 360 days after TCRalphabeta/CD19-depleted stem cell transplant. All receptors derive from a male patient aged 10 to 17 who had a stem cell transplant for acute lymphoblastic leukemia, so the T cells may come from the graft donor. Both conserved end residues are part of each CDR3. Fields, in order: J gene, D gene, V gene, clone size, CDR3 DNA, CDR3 protein. The D gene is left open where the match is weak. For some rows the clone size is stated as once, few or many, or as a class when expanded; others skip it.

j_call: TRBJ2-1
d_call: NA
v_call: TRBV20-1
clone_size: NA
cdr3_nt: TGCAGTGCTAGACCCCATTTGGAGCAGTTCTTC
cdr3_aa: CSARPHLEQFF

j_call: TRBJ1-2
d_call: NA
v_call: TRBV5-1
clone_size: few
cdr3_nt: TGCGCCAGCAGCTTGTATATTCCAGGGAACTATGGCTACACCTTC
cdr3_aa: CASSLYIPGNYGYTF

j_call: TRBJ1-1
d_call: TRBD1
v_call: TRBV5-1
clone_size: many
cdr3_nt: TGCGCCAGCAGCCACGACAGGGGTGTTCTGAACACTGAAGCTTTCTTT
cdr3_aa: CASSHDRGVLNTEAFF

j_call: TRBJ1-3
d_call: NA
v_call: TRBV25-1
clone_size: few
cdr3_nt: TGTGCCAGCAGTGAATACCGAAGCGCTGGAAACACCATATATTTT
cdr3_aa: CASSEYRSAGNTIYF

j_call: TRBJ1-2
d_call: TRBD1
v_call: TRBV5-1
clone_size: NA
cdr3_nt: TGCGCCAGCAGCTTGGCGGGACAGGGGGCCATAGGCTATGGCTACACCTTC
cdr3_aa: CASSLAGQGAIGYGYTF

j_call: TRBJ1-5
d_call: NA
v_call: TRBV20-1
clone_size: NA
cdr3_nt: TGCAGTGCTAGAGGGGGATTGGGAAATCAGCCCCAGCATTTT
cdr3_aa: CSARGGLGNQPQHF

j_call: TRBJ2-5
d_call: TRBD1
v_call: TRBV24-1
clone_size: few
cdr3_nt: TGTGCCACCAGTGATCCCGTCACAGGGGCAGAGACCCAGTACTTC
cdr3_aa: CATSDPVTGAETQYF

j_call: TRBJ2-7
d_call: TRBD1
v_call: TRBV9
clone_size: NA
cdr3_nt: TGTGCCAGCAGCGTAGCTCGGGGACAGGGACGTGACGAGCAGTACTTC
cdr3_aa: CASSVARGQGRDEQYF

j_call: TRBJ2-7
d_call: NA
v_call: TRBV19
clone_size: few
cdr3_nt: TGTGCCAGTAGTATAGGACCTTCTCGGAGCGAGCAGTACTTC
cdr3_aa: CASSIGPSRSEQYF

j_call: TRBJ2-7
d_call: TRBD2
v_call: TRBV25-1
clone_size: few
cdr3_nt: TGTGCCAGCAGTGTAACGGGACTAGCGGGGACCTACGAGCAGTACTTC
cdr3_aa: CASSVTGLAGTYEQYF

j_call: TRBJ2-1
d_call: NA
v_call: TRBV5-1
clone_size: NA
cdr3_nt: TGCGCCAGCAGCTTGGATGGGACACCTCGCAATGAGCAGTTCTTC
cdr3_aa: CASSLDGTPRNEQFF

j_call: TRBJ2-3
d_call: TRBD2
v_call: TRBV11-2
clone_size: NA
cdr3_nt: TGTGCCAGCAGCGCCCAGTCCTTAGCGGGAGTTGGAGATACGCAGTATTTT
cdr3_aa: CASSAQSLAGVGDTQYF

j_call: TRBJ2-7
d_call: NA
v_call: TRBV7-9
clone_size: NA
cdr3_nt: TGTGCCAGCAGCTTAGAGGGGAGACTCTACGAGCAGTACTTC
cdr3_aa: CASSLEGRLYEQYF

j_call: TRBJ2-5
d_call: NA
v_call: TRBV6-1
clone_size: few
cdr3_nt: TGTGCCAGCAGCGCACCGGGAGAGCAAGAGACCCAGTACTTC
cdr3_aa: CASSAPGEQETQYF

j_call: TRBJ2-1
d_call: NA
v_call: TRBV5-1
clone_size: many
cdr3_nt: TGCGCCAGCAGCTTGGGAGGGGGGTCCTACAATGAGCAGTTCTTC
cdr3_aa: CASSLGGGSYNEQFF

j_call: TRBJ2-1
d_call: NA
v_call: TRBV5-4
clone_size: few
cdr3_nt: TGTGCCAGCAGCCCACCTCAGACTTATTTGGGTGAGCAGTTCTTC
cdr3_aa: CASSPPQTYLGEQFF

j_call: TRBJ2-7
d_call: NA
v_call: TRBV4-1
clone_size: few
cdr3_nt: TGCGCCAGCAGCCAAATTCCCCCCCCCGCAGGCCTCTACGAGCAGTACTTC
cdr3_aa: CASSQIPPPAGLYEQYF

j_call: TRBJ2-7
d_call: NA
v_call: TRBV9
clone_size: many
cdr3_nt: TGTGCCAGCACCCCTAGGAGCGGGTCCTACGAGCAGTACTTC
cdr3_aa: CASTPRSGSYEQYF

j_call: TRBJ2-7
d_call: NA
v_call: TRBV29-1
clone_size: many
cdr3_nt: TGCAGCGTTTACGGAGGGGGTATGACCTACGAGCAGTACTTC
cdr3_aa: CSVYGGGMTYEQYF

j_call: TRBJ2-5
d_call: NA
v_call: TRBV20-1
clone_size: few
cdr3_nt: TGCAGTGGGCGTCAGGGAACCCAAGAGACCCAGTACTTC
cdr3_aa: CSGRQGTQETQYF

j_call: TRBJ2-3
d_call: TRBD2
v_call: TRBV27
clone_size: NA
cdr3_nt: TGTGCCAGCAGTTTTCTCGCGGGAGGGGCAGATACGCAGTATTTT
cdr3_aa: CASSFLAGGADTQYF

j_call: TRBJ2-7
d_call: NA
v_call: TRBV20-1
clone_size: many
cdr3_nt: TGCAGTGCTAGAGAACCGGATACCTACGAGCAGTACTTC
cdr3_aa: CSAREPDTYEQYF

j_call: TRBJ2-5
d_call: NA
v_call: TRBV19
clone_size: NA
cdr3_nt: TGTGCCAGTAGTATTAATAGCAGGGCGGAGACCCAGTACTTC
cdr3_aa: CASSINSRAETQYF

j_call: TRBJ2-1
d_call: TRBD2
v_call: TRBV5-1
clone_size: few
cdr3_nt: TGCGCCAGCAGAGTCCTCGGGAGGGCTGGCAATGAGCAGTTCTTC
cdr3_aa: CASRVLGRAGNEQFF

j_call: TRBJ2-2
d_call: TRBD2
v_call: TRBV20-1
clone_size: NA
cdr3_nt: TGCAGTGCTAGAGCTAGTCTCGGGACTAGCGGGAGGGCCGAGGGCACCGGGGAGCTGTTTTTT
cdr3_aa: CSARASLGTSGRAEGTGELFF

j_call: TRBJ2-1
d_call: NA
v_call: TRBV25-1
clone_size: few
cdr3_nt: TGTGCCAGCGGTAGCAGGAACTCCTACAATGAGCAGTTCTTC
cdr3_aa: CASGSRNSYNEQFF

j_call: TRBJ2-7
d_call: TRBD1
v_call: TRBV10-3
clone_size: NA
cdr3_nt: TGTGCCATCAGCGGGACAGGGAAGGGCTACGAGCAGTACTTC
cdr3_aa: CAISGTGKGYEQYF

j_call: TRBJ2-7
d_call: NA
v_call: TRBV18
clone_size: few
cdr3_nt: TGTGCCAGCCAGGAGGGCGCGGCCTACGAGCAGTACTTC
cdr3_aa: CASQEGAAYEQYF

j_call: TRBJ2-1
d_call: NA
v_call: TRBV12-3/TRBV12-4
clone_size: NA
cdr3_nt: TGTGCCAGCAGTTTCGGGGGCGGTGAGCAGTTCTTC
cdr3_aa: CASSFGGGEQFF